Below, 18 T cell receptor beta chains from the same sample are listed, as sequenced in a study of Graves' ophthalmopathy and Graves' hyperthyroidism. The authors amplified TCR beta CDR3 regions from RNA transcripts. HTBI-primed first-round RT-PCR preceded second-round multiplex PCR. TCRdb ran MiXCR on the multiplex PCR reads and lists one entry per CDR3 protein. Among about 210,000 distinct CDR3 sequences, around 30% were seen once, and the ten largest hold approximately 9.6%. Sequencing was done on a sample of peripheral blood. The receptors were gathered from a man aged 50-60 years with Graves' ophthalmopathy.

This clonotype has a count of ten or more. The chain carries TRBV19 and TRBJ1-2; 7 bases map to TRBD1. V lost 11 bases to trimming and J lost 4 bases; unmatched junction nucleotides: 10. CDR1 is LNHDA and CDR2 is SQIVND in the germline V gene (reference sequence). This CDR3 is 13 amino acids long. The CDR3 protein is CAGAGGSGYGYTF. The CDR3 DNA follows: TGTGCCGGAGCAGGGGGTTCTGGCTATGGCTACACCTTC. The full variable domain, completed using reference TRBV19 and TRBJ1-2, is DGGITQSPKYLFRKEGQNVTLSCEQNLNHDAMYWYRQDPGQGLRLIYYSQIVNDFQKGDIAEGYSVSREKKESFPLTVTSAQKNPTAFYLCAGAGGSGYGYTFGSGTRLTVV.

The chain carries TRBV19 and TRBJ1-2; D is uncertain. The germline V and J ends were trimmed by 3 bases and 4 bases, with 12 bases remaining between them. CDR1 and CDR2 from the germline V gene are LNHDA and SQIVND (reference sequence). This CDR3 region has 14 residues. CDR3 protein: CASSISPQPYGYTF. The CDR3 DNA sequence: TGTGCCAGTAGTATCTCCCCGCAGCCCTATGGCTACACCTTC.

This clonotype was recorded many times. The chain uses TRBV9 and TRBJ2-7, with no clear D. The CDR3 loop spans 15 amino acids. Germline V lookup: CDR1 SGDLS, CDR2 YYNGEE. The ends were cut back, 0 bases at V and 5 bases at J, with 15 bases in the middle. The CDR3: CASSVGNVSPHEQYF. The DNA for the CDR3 is TGTGCCAGCAGCGTAGGGAACGTCTCCCCCCACGAGCAGTACTTC.

This chain joins TRBV2 and TRBJ2-5; 8 nucleotides line up with TRBD2. The V and J ends lost 7 bases and 4 bases, in that order; junction bases with no gene match: 5. CDR1 is SNHLY, CDR2 FYNNEI, per germline. CDR3 length equals 13 residues. The CDR3 sequence: CASKREGRETQYF. In nucleotides, the CDR3 is TGTGCCAGCAAACGGGAGGGGCGAGAGACCCAGTACTTC.

In nucleotides, the CDR3 is TGTGCCAGTTCGGGGCAGGTCGATCAGCCCCAGCATTTT. As protein: CASSGQVDQPQHF. The chain has TRBV19 and TRBJ1-5; a possible D gene is TRBD1 (5 bases). Deletions cut 8 bases from V and 5 bases from J, with 13 bases between. Germline V gene sequence: CDR1 LNHDA, CDR2 SQIVND (reference sequence). The CDR3 is made up of 13 amino acids.

This clonotype was recorded many times. The chain couples TRBV6-2 or TRBV6-3 to TRBJ2-7; TRBD1 aligns across 7 bases. This CDR3 comprises 15 residues. The ends lost 3 bases at V and 1 base at J; junction bases unmatched: 6. The germline V gene has CDR1 MNHEY and CDR2 SVGEGT. DNA for the CDR3: TGTGCCAGCAGTTATGGGGCAGGGGGATCCTACGAGCAGTACTTC. Its translation is CASSYGAGGSYEQYF.

This clonotype was counted many times. The chain couples TRBV27 to TRBJ2-7, with D perhaps given as TRBD1 or TRBD2 (5 bases each). Germline lookup yields CDR1 MNHEY and CDR2 SMNVEV (reference sequence). Trimming stripped 2 bases from V and 3 bases from J, with 11 bases between. CDR3 size: 14 residues. The CDR3: CASSLRGVFYEQYF. The CDR3 DNA follows: TGTGCCAGCAGTTTACGGGGCGTCTTCTACGAGCAGTACTTC.

The sample holds many counts of this clonotype. This rearrangement joins TRBV27 to TRBJ1-1; 12 bases fit TRBD1. The CDR3 covers 14 residues. The germline V gene encodes CDR1 MNHEY and CDR2 SMNVEV (reference sequence). The V segment lost 6 bases and the J segment 5 bases; nucleotides outside the gene matches: 4. In DNA form, the CDR3 reads TGTGCCAGCAGCCCGGGACAGGGGGCGACTGAAGCTTTCTTT. Translated, it gives CASSPGQGATEAFF.

This clonotype has a count of ten or more. This sequence joins TRBV29-1 and TRBJ1-2; D is unclear. Germline V CDR1 and CDR2: SQVTM, ANQGSEA. CDR3 length equals 12 residues. The ends were cut back, 4 bases at V and 8 bases at J, with 14 bases in the middle. In DNA form, the CDR3 reads TGCAGCGTTGGTGGCCGTGCGGACGGCTACACCTTC. The encoded protein is CSVGGRADGYTF.

This clonotype was seen many times. The chain is built from TRBV6-5 and TRBJ2-5, with D possibly TRBD1 on 6 matching bases. V gave up 6 bases and J gave up 4 bases, with 12 bases separating them. This CDR3 spans 13 amino acids. Germline assignment: CDR1 MNHEY and CDR2 SVGAGI. The CDR3 coding sequence is TGTGCCAGCAGATACAGGGTTATAGAGACCCAGTACTTC. This translates into CASRYRVIETQYF.

Ten or more counts support this clonotype. The chain recombines TRBV12-3 or TRBV12-4 with TRBJ2-5; possible D gene TRBD2, 5 bases. Trimming shortened V by 3 bases and J by 0 bases, and 8 bases separated the two germline ends. The CDR3 runs to 14 residues. CDR3 in DNA: TGTGCCAGCAGTTTTTGGGAGTACCAAGAGACCCAGTACTTC. Residues: CASSFWEYQETQYF.

This clonotype was recorded a few times. This rearrangement joins TRBV19 to TRBJ2-5; D perhaps matches TRBD2 (6 bases). Between the trimmed V and J ends, which lost 3 bases and 4 bases, there was a span of 12 bases. Looked up from germline, CDR1 is LNHDA and CDR2 is SQIVND (reference sequence). The CDR3 has 14 amino acids. CDR3 DNA sequence: TGTGCCAGTAGTATGGGGGGTTTTCGAGAGACCCAGTACTTC. It encodes CASSMGGFRETQYF. Full variable domain (remainder filled in from reference TRBV19 and TRBJ2-5): DGGITQSPKYLFRKEGQNVTLSCEQNLNHDAMYWYRQDPGQGLRLIYYSQIVNDFQKGDIAEGYSVSREKKESFPLTVTSAQKNPTAFYLCASSMGGFRETQYFGPGTRLLVL.

The sample holds many counts of this clonotype. The chain is built from TRBV6-1 and TRBJ2-5; 10 bases are a match to TRBD2. From germline, CDR1 is MNHNS and CDR2 SASEGT. The V and J ends lost 2 bases and 1 base, in that order; junction bases with no gene match: 10. The CDR3 extends over 18 amino acids. This CDR3 is CASSETLAGEHLQETQYF. The CDR3 nucleotides are TGTGCCAGCAGTGAAACTCTAGCGGGAGAACACCTCCAAGAGACCCAGTACTTC.

This clonotype was seen repeatedly, ten times or more. The chain joins TRBV7-3 to TRBJ2-2; D call uncertain. V lost 5 bases to trimming and J lost 5 bases, with 6 bases between them. In germline, CDR1 is SGHTA, CDR2 FQGTGA. The CDR3 length is 12 residues. CDR3 sequence: CASSHNTGELFF. DNA of the CDR3: TGTGCCAGCAGCCATAATACCGGGGAGCTGTTTTTT.

This clonotype was seen repeatedly, ten times or more. The chain couples TRBV3-1 to TRBJ1-1; the D gene is possibly TRBD1 (6 bases). The CDR3 contains 15 residues. V was trimmed by 3 bases and J by 3 bases, leaving 14 bases between them. Germline V gene lookup returns CDR1 LGHDT and CDR2 YNNKEL (reference sequence). CDR3: CASSHGQTADTEAFF. For the CDR3, the DNA is TGTGCCAGCAGCCACGGACAGACGGCGGACACTGAAGCTTTCTTT.

This clonotype was seen repeatedly, ten times or more. The chain combines TRBV4-1 with TRBJ2-2; no definite D call. V was pared by 5 bases and J by 3 bases, with 13 bases between. CDR1 and CDR2 from the germline V gene are MGHRA and YSYEKL. The CDR3 is made up of 15 amino acids. CDR3 nucleotide sequence: TGCGCCAGCAGCAAGATTACATCCGACACCGGGGAGCTGTTTTTT. Its translation is CASSKITSDTGELFF.

Ten or more counts support this clonotype. The chain joins TRBV20-1 to TRBJ1-1; D is unresolved. Trimming took 6 bases from V and 2 from J, leaving 16 bases between them. Germline V gives CDR1 DFQATT, CDR2 SNEGSKA (reference sequence). The CDR3 contains 14 residues. This CDR3 reads CSAPRSGGNTEAFF. The CDR3 nucleotides are TGCAGTGCCCCACGGAGCGGTGGAAACACTGAAGCTTTCTTT.

The chain employs TRBV6-1 and TRBJ1-1, with TRBD1 as a possible D gene (5 bases). Germline loops: CDR1 MNHNS, CDR2 SASEGT. The CDR3 runs to 13 residues. Trimming left V 6 bases short and J 6 bases short, with 14 bases between. The CDR3: CASRNDLTAEAFF. In DNA, the CDR3 is TGTGCCAGCAGGAATGACTTGACAGCTGAAGCTTTCTTT.